This T cell receptor (beta chain) was sequenced during a study of blood T cell repertoires in COVID-19. Across the study: Specimens from acute and convalescent COVID-19 originated in the United States, Italy and Spain. PBMCs, B-cell-depleted T cells, or T cells provided the cDNA or gDNA that made up the material.

The protocol was immunoSEQ multiplex PCR, while the TCRdb copy is restricted to in-frame clones and leaves out a portion. The sample consists of approximately 190,000 clones, roughly 85% of them appearing once. The TCR originated in a woman aged 25 to 39 with acute or convalescent COVID-19. The sequencing input was peripheral blood.

The CDR3 bases are TGTGCCAGCAGTCCCGGAGGCTCTGGAAACACCATATATTTT. Its protein product is CASSPGGSGNTIYF. The chain combines TRBV6-6 with TRBJ1-3; unclear D gene. Germline V gene data show CDR1 as MNHNY and CDR2 as SVGAGI (reference sequence). This CDR3 has 14 amino acids. V lost 5 bases to trimming and J lost 0 bases, with 8 bases between them.